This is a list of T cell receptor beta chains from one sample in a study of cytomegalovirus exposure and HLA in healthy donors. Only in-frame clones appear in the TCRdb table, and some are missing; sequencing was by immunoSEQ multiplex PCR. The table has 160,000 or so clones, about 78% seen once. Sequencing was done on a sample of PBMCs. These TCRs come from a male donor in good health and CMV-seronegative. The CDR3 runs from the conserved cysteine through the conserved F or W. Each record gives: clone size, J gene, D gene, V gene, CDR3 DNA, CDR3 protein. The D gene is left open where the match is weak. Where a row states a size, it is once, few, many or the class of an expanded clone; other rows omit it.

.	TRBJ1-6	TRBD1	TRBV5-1	TGCGCCAGCAGCTTGATGGGGACAGGGGACTCACCCCTCCACTTT	CASSLMGTGDSPLHF
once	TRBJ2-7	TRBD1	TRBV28	TGTGCCAGCAGTCCCCCCGGGACAGGCTCCTACGAGCAGTACTTC	CASSPPGTGSYEQYF
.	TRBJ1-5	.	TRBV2	TGTGCCAGCAGCCCAGGACAAAATCAGCCCCAGCATTTT	CASSPGQNQPQHF
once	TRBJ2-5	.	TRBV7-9	TGTGCCAGCAGCCAACAGGGCTTAGAGACCCAGTACTTC	CASSQQGLETQYF
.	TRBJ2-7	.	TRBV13	TGTGCCAGCAGCCCCGGGGCCTACGAGCAGTACTTC	CASSPGAYEQYF
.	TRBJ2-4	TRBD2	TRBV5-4	TGTGCCAGCAGCTTGACAGCGGGGCAAAACATTCAGTACTTC	CASSLTAGQNIQYF
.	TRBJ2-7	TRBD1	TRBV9	TGTGCCAGCAGCGTAGCGGGACAGGGGTACGAGCAGTACTTC	CASSVAGQGYEQYF
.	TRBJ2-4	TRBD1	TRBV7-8	TGTGCCAGCAGCCTTAACAGGGGGGCCGGTCGTTCCGGGGGCATTCAGTACTTC	CASSLNRGAGRSGGIQYF
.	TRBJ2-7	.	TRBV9	TGTGCCAGCAGCGCCTCCGGACAGATCGACGAGCAGTACTTC	CASSASGQIDEQYF
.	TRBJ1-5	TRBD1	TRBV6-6	TGTGCCAGCAGTTCCAGGACAGGGTCTGCTCAGCCCCAGCATTTT	CASSSRTGSAQPQHF
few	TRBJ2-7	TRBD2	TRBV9	TGTGCCAGCAGCGTAGGGACTAGCGGGGGGCTATACGAGCAGTACTTC	CASSVGTSGGLYEQYF
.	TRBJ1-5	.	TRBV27	TGTGCCAGCAGTTTATTAGGGAGTAGCAATCAGCCCCAGCATTTT	CASSLLGSSNQPQHF
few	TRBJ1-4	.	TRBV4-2	TGTGCCAGCAGCCAGTCGTGGGACATCGATGAAAAACTGTTTTTT	CASSQSWDIDEKLFF
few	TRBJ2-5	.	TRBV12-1	TGTGCCAGCAGCTTGACTAGCGGGAGGGCAGAGACCCAGTACTTC	CASSLTSGRAETQYF
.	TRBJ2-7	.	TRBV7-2	TGTGCCAGCAGCTTGGGGGACTCCCGCTACGAGCAGTACTTC	CASSLGDSRYEQYF
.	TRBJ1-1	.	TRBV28	TGTGCCAGCAGCCTACCCCAGGGTATGCACACTGAAGCTTTCTTT	CASSLPQGMHTEAFF
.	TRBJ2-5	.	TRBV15	TGTGCCACCAGCAGATCTAGGGGGAATGTAGAGACCCAGTACTTC	CATSRSRGNVETQYF
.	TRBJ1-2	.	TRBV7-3	TGTGCCAGCGGTCCGGGGGGTTTCGGCGGCTACACCTTC	CASGPGGFGGYTF
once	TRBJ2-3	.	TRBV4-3	TGCGCCAGCAGCCCCCGCGGGGTGGGAGATACGCAGTATTTT	CASSPRGVGDTQYF
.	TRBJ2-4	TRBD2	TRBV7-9	TGTGCCAGCAGCCCCCCGGGGGGCAAAAACATTCAGTACTTC	CASSPPGGKNIQYF
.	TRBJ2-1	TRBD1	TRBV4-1	TGCGCCAGCTATGGAATGGGGGACAGGGGGTACTATGAGCAGTTCTTC	CASYGMGDRGYYEQFF
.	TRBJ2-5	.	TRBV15	TGTGCCACCAGCAGAGGGGCTTCTCGGCAGGCCCAGTACTTC	CATSRGASRQAQYF
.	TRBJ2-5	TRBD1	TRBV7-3	TGTGCCAGCAGTCCGACAGGGACCCAAGAGACCCAGTACTTC	CASSPTGTQETQYF
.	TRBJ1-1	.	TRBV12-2	TGTGCAAGTCGCTTTCCAGGACACCTGAACACTGAAGCTTTCTTT	CASRFPGHLNTEAFF
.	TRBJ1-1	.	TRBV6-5	TGTGCCAGCATCAAAGCGGGGGGCGGGCCTGAAGCTTTCTTT	CASIKAGGGPEAFF
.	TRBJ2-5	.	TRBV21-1	TGTGCCAGCAGCTTGGCAAGGGGAGAGACCCAGTACTTC	CASSLARGETQYF
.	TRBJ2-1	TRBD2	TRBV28	TGTGCCAGCAGCCCTTCCCTAGCGGGAGGTTACAATGAGCAGTTCTTC	CASSPSLAGGYNEQFF
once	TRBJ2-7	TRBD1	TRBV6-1	TGTGCCAGCACTTCACCACAGGGGGCTGTCGAGCAGTACTTC	CASTSPQGAVEQYF
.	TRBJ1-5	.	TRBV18	TGTGCCAGCTCAGCAGGGTGGGGGACTAATCAGCCCCAGCATTTT	CASSAGWGTNQPQHF
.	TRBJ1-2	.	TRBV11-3	TGTGCCAGCAGCTCTACAGATAACTATGGCTACACCTTC	CASSSTDNYGYTF
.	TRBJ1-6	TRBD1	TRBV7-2	TGTGCCAGCAGCCTACCAGGGGGGAATTCACCCCTCCACTTT	CASSLPGGNSPLHF
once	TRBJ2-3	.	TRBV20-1	TGCAGTGCTACTAGTTCAGATACGCAGTATTTT	CSATSSDTQYF
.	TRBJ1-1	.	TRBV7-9	TGTGCCAGCAGCTCGACAGCATTGAACACTGAAGCTTTCTTT	CASSSTALNTEAFF
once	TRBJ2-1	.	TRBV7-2	TGTGCCAGCAGCTCCCAGGTGACGCAGTTCTTC	CASSSQVTQFF
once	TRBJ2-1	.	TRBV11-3	TGTGCCAGCAGCTTAAGCCACTACAATGAGCAGTTCTTC	CASSLSHYNEQFF